Below, 24 T cell receptor beta chains from the same sample are listed, as sequenced in a study of regulatory T cells in long-lasting Graves disease. Sample time point: newly diagnosed GD, antithyroid drugs for less than 3 months. PBMCs provided the RNA from which the TCR library was made. Building the TCR beta libraries relied on iRepertoire HTBI primers, and CDR3 regions underwent Arm-PCR. Each CDR3 protein gets one entry after TCRdb re-called the multiplex PCR reads with MiXCR. The data show roughly 500,000 distinct CDR3 sequences, roughly 13% seen once. The same sample was also used in a study of T cells in Graves' hyperthyroidism and ophthalmopathy.

This specimen consisted of peripheral blood mononuclear cells (PBMCs), obtained at new diagnosis, from a patient treated with antithyroid drugs. These receptors were collected from a man aged 25-40 years with Graves disease.

The rearrangement links TRBV12-3 or TRBV12-4 to TRBJ1-2; the D is unclear. V was pared by 3 bases and J by 8 bases, with 10 bases between. The CDR3 runs to 12 residues. The CDR3 DNA reads TGTGCCAGCAGTTTGGGGAAAGGAGGCTACACCTTC. Translating gives CASSLGKGGYTF.

This clonotype was picked up a small number of times. The rearrangement links TRBV12-3 or TRBV12-4 to TRBJ1-1, with TRBD1 matching 12 bases. Unmatched junction bases numbered 16, after V lost 7 bases and J lost 10 bases. The CDR3 spans 16 residues. The CDR3, as DNA: TGTGCCAGCAACCAGGGGGCGGGACAGGGGGCCAGGGGAGCTTTCTTT. It yields the protein CASNQGAGQGARGAFF.

This clonotype was seen repeatedly, ten times or more. This chain joins TRBV30 and TRBJ2-1, with 13 bases lining up with TRBD2. Germline loops: CDR1 GTSNPN, CDR2 SVGIG (reference sequence). This CDR3 has 16 amino acids. V dropped 8 bases and J dropped 0; count of bases not matched to a gene: 7. CDR3 sequence: CAGLAGVLSSYNEQFF. The DNA of the CDR3 is TGTGCCGGACTAGCGGGGGTTCTAAGCTCCTACAATGAGCAGTTCTTC.

This clonotype was observed many times. The V gene is TRBV27, the J gene TRBJ1-1, with a possible D match to TRBD1 (6 bases). Germline CDR1 reads MNHEY; CDR2 reads SMNVEV (reference sequence). The CDR3 runs to 15 residues. V dropped 6 bases and J dropped 3 bases, with 17 bases sitting between them. CDR3 sequence: CASSLEGGLHTEAFF. CDR3 nucleotide sequence: TGTGCCAGCAGCCTTGAGGGGGGGTTACACACTGAAGCTTTCTTT.

This clonotype was seen a few times. The CDR3 spells CASSSARTGLVGELFF. CDR3 bases: TGCGCCAGCAGCTCGGCGAGGACAGGGCTAGTCGGGGAGCTGTTTTTT. The gene calls are TRBV5-1 and TRBJ2-2; 8 bases agree with TRBD1. Germline assignment: CDR1 SGHRS and CDR2 YFSETQ. The CDR3 is 16 amino acids. The trim removed 3 bases at V and 7 bases at J, leaving 11 bases unmatched.

The rearrangement links TRBV29-1 to TRBJ2-5, with 9 bases matching TRBD2. This CDR3 has 16 amino acids. V was pared by 6 bases and J by 4 bases, with 15 bases of the junction left unmatched. Germline values: CDR1 SQVTM, CDR2 ANQGSEA. The CDR3 sequence: CSVRMGREGLIETQYF. The CDR3 nucleotides read TGCAGCGTCCGTATGGGGCGGGAGGGCCTTATAGAGACCCAGTACTTC.

This clonotype was detected many times. The chain carries TRBV12-3 or TRBV12-4 and TRBJ2-1; no definite D call. Trimming pared 5 bases from V and 0 bases from J, leaving 11 bases between. The CDR3 covers 15 residues. CDR3 sequence (DNA): TGTGCCAGCAGTCATCCGTCCGCCTCCTACAATGAGCAGTTCTTC. It encodes CASSHPSASYNEQFF.

Concerning this clonotype: A single base separates this from a much larger clone, so it may be a read error. The chain links TRBV2 to TRBJ2-4, with 10 bases fitting TRBD1. CDR1 and CDR2 (germline): SNHLY, FYNNEI. The CDR3 has 11 amino acids. CDR3 DNA: TGTACCAGCAGGGGTCGACAGGGGGCGGACTTC. Its translation is CTSRGRQGADF.

This clonotype was recorded many times. The J gene is TRBJ2-1, the V gene TRBV11-2, with 9 bases aligning to TRBD1. V was pared by 5 bases and J by 0 bases, with 14 bases of the junction left unmatched. There are 19 residues in the CDR3. Germline V lookup: CDR1 SGHAT, CDR2 FQNNGV. In DNA, the CDR3 is TGTGCCAGCAGCGATCGGGACAGGGCCTATCCCAACTCCTACAATGAGCAGTTCTTC. Its translation is CASSDRDRAYPNSYNEQFF.

This clonotype was observed a handful of times. The rearrangement links TRBV19 to TRBJ1-1; 12 nucleotides match TRBD1. The germline V gene has CDR1 LNHDA and CDR2 SQIVND (reference sequence). This CDR3 comprises 17 residues. Trimming took 3 bases from V and 4 from J; bases not matched to a gene: 9. CDR3 residues: CASSMDGPGQGATEAFF. The CDR3 nucleotides are TGTGCCAGTAGTATGGATGGCCCGGGACAGGGGGCCACTGAAGCTTTCTTT.

This clonotype was counted a few times. Sequence at one end of the junction differs from germline and may be a read error. This chain uses TRBV5-1 with TRBJ2-1; 12 positions agree with TRBD2. The germline gives CDR1 SGHRS, CDR2 YFSETQ. There are 17 residues in the CDR3. CDR3 loop: CASSPTPGLAGFNEQFF. CDR3 coding DNA: TGTGCCAGCAGCCCCACTCCGGGACTAGCGGGTTTCAATGAGCAGTTCTTC.

The chain employs TRBV25-1 and TRBJ2-7, with TRBD2 identical over 7 bases. This CDR3 is 13 amino acids long. V shed 2 bases and J 4 bases; nucleotides not matched to a gene: 2. The V gene's germline CDR1 is MGHDK and CDR2 SYGVNS. CDR3 sequence reads: CASSEGGEYEQYF. In nucleotides, the CDR3 is TGTGCCAGCAGTGAAGGGGGGGAATACGAGCAGTACTTC.

This chain joins TRBV12-3 or TRBV12-4 and TRBJ2-7; the match to TRBD2 covers 7 bases. Trimming removed 8 bases from V and 4 bases from J; junction bases left unmatched: 14. The CDR3 runs to 15 residues. The CDR3 spells CASSPSERGIYEQYF. Here the CDR3 DNA reads TGTGCCAGCTCACCGTCCGAGCGGGGAATTTACGAGCAGTACTTC.

This clonotype has at least ten counts. The chain recombines TRBV29-1 with TRBJ2-3; 10 bases map to TRBD1. CDR3 length equals 13 residues. The germline CDR1 and CDR2 sequences are SQVTM and ANQGSEA. With 3 bases clipped from V and 7 bases from J, the junction kept 4 bases outside the gene matches. This chain's CDR3 is CSVETGGMNTQYF. CDR3 sequence (DNA): TGCAGCGTTGAGACAGGGGGCATGAATACGCAGTATTTT.

This clonotype was recorded many times. V and J are TRBV20-1 and TRBJ2-3; the D gene is possibly TRBD1 (6 bases). The germline V gene has CDR1 DFQATT and CDR2 SNEGSKA (reference sequence). Trimming stripped 6 bases from V and 3 bases from J, with 16 bases between. The CDR3 loop spans 14 amino acids. CDR3 nucleotide sequence: TGCAGTGCCCAGGGGACCCTCTCGACAGATACGCAGTATTTT. It encodes CSAQGTLSTDTQYF.

The J gene is TRBJ2-5, the V gene TRBV19, with 15 bases identical to TRBD2. The J call could be wrong; TRBJ2-1 is a better fit for the DNA end. The CDR3 runs 15 residues. CDR1 and CDR2 (germline): LNHDA, SQIVND (reference sequence). CDR3 region: CASSPRTSGRAEQFF. The CDR3 bases are TGTGCCAGTAGTCCAAGGACTAGCGGGAGGGCCGAGCAGTTCTTC.

In the case of this clonotype: The junction departs from germline at one end; a sequencing error may be responsible. The chain couples TRBV6-5 to TRBJ2-6; 7 bases are a match to TRBD2. Germline lookup yields CDR1 MNHEY and CDR2 SVGAGI. The CDR3 runs to 18 residues. The DNA of the CDR3 is TGTGCCAGCAGTTACCGGCTAGCGGAAGGCTCTGGGGCCAGCGTCCTGACTTTC. It codes for CASSYRLAEGSGASVLTF.

V and J are TRBV5-1 and TRBJ2-1; no clear D. Trimming cost V 0 bases and J 0 bases, with 16 bases left between them. Per the germline V gene, CDR1 is SGHRS and CDR2 is YFSETQ. This CDR3 spans 18 amino acids. This chain's CDR3 is CASSLAFLQRLSYNEQFF. For the CDR3, the DNA is TGCGCCAGCAGCTTGGCCTTCCTACAGCGCCTCTCCTACAATGAGCAGTTCTTC.

The chain links TRBV20-1 to TRBJ2-1; 12 nucleotides agree with TRBD2. The CDR3 runs 16 residues. The germline gives CDR1 DFQATT, CDR2 SNEGSKA (reference sequence). After removal of 0 bases from V and 6 bases from J, the junction contained 6 bases not matched to a gene. The CDR3, as DNA: TGCAGTGCTAGAGATCTGACTAGCGGGAGTCCCAATGAGCAGTTCTTC. Translation: CSARDLTSGSPNEQFF.

The chain links TRBV30 to TRBJ1-4; D possibly corresponds to TRBD1 (6 bases). Germline V gives CDR1 GTSNPN, CDR2 SVGIG (reference sequence). V gave up 4 bases and J gave up 7 bases, with 16 bases separating them. The CDR3 has 14 amino acids. The CDR3 DNA reads TGTGCCTGGATCCGAAGGGGGGCCGGTGAAAAACTGTTTTTT. It yields the protein CAWIRRGAGEKLFF. The full variable domain, with the rest looked up from reference TRBV30 and TRBJ1-4, is SQTIHQWPATLVQPVGSPLSLECTVEGTSNPNLYWYRQAAGRGLQLLFYSVGIGQISSEVPQNLSASRPQDRQFILSSKKLLLSDSGFYLCAWIRRGAGEKLFFGSGTQLSVL.

The V gene is TRBV7-9, the J gene TRBJ2-1; D not resolved. This CDR3 is 17 amino acids long. The V gene lost 5 bases and the J gene lost 0 bases, with 17 bases spanning the gap. Germline V gene sequence: CDR1 SEHNR, CDR2 FQNEAQ (reference sequence). CDR3: CASSRTSARSSYNEQFF. CDR3 nucleotides: TGTGCCAGCAGCCGCACGTCGGCCAGGAGCTCCTACAATGAGCAGTTCTTC.

As DNA, the CDR3 is TGTGCCAGCAGCCCAAGTCAGGGACCTGGAAACACCATATATTTT. As protein: CASSPSQGPGNTIYF. The chain combines TRBV7-2 with TRBJ1-3; perhaps TRBD1 as D (5 bases). In germline, CDR1 is SGHTA, CDR2 FQGNSA. Trimming took 5 bases from V and 2 from J, leaving 13 bases between them. This CDR3 is built from 15 residues. The full variable domain, rest sourced from reference TRBV7-2 and TRBJ1-3, is GAGVSQSPSNKVTEKGKDVELRCDPISGHTALYWYRQSLGQGLEFLIYFQGNSAPDKSGLPSDRFSAERTGGSVSTLTIQRTQQEDSAVYLCASSPSQGPGNTIYFGEGSWLTVV.

In this sample, this clonotype turned up a few times. The chain joins TRBV30 to TRBJ2-7; 7 nucleotides line up with TRBD1. The trim removed 5 bases at V and 2 bases at J, leaving 9 bases unmatched. CDR3 length equals 14 residues. Per the germline V gene, CDR1 is GTSNPN and CDR2 is SVGIG (reference sequence). The CDR3 DNA follows: TGTGCCTGGGCCCGGACAGGAGGAACCTACGAGCAGTACTTC. Protein sequence: CAWARTGGTYEQYF.

This clonotype was found many times. V usage is TRBV29-1 and J usage is TRBJ2-1; 11 positions agree with TRBD2. The CDR3 contains 15 residues. In germline, CDR1 is SQVTM, CDR2 ANQGSEA. Germline trimming cut 6 bases from V and 7 bases from J; bases unmatched to any gene: 11. The CDR3 region has the DNA TGCAGCGTGGCACCGTGGGGACTAGCGGAGAATGAGCAGTTCTTC. Encoded protein: CSVAPWGLAENEQFF.